This entry lists 29 T cell receptor beta chains sequenced from one sample in a study of blood T cell repertoires in COVID-19. This table comes from immunoSEQ multiplex PCR, and its TCRdb copy is limited to in-frame clones, with some not included. The sample has 90,000 to 150,000 clones; roughly 80% are singletons. Sample: peripheral blood. Receptors originate from a human donor in a cohort sampled during active COVID-19.

V and J are TRBV6-5 and TRBJ1-2; D is possibly TRBD1 (5 bases). V was pared by 0 bases and J by 8 bases, with 16 bases between. CDR1 and CDR2 from the germline V gene are MNHEY and SVGAGI. The CDR3 totals 15 residues. The chain's CDR3 is CASSYSSGRLEGYTF. CDR3 nucleotides: TGTGCCAGCAGTTACTCCTCAGGGCGGTTGGAGGGCTACACCTTC.

This clone was counted only a few times. V and J are TRBV5-1 and TRBJ1-1; 12 nucleotides align to TRBD1. CDR1 is SGHRS, CDR2 YFSETQ, per germline. J lost 8 bases, V lost 4 bases, and 6 bases had no gene match. CDR3 length equals 14 residues. The CDR3 sequence is CASSLGTGGAEAFF. CDR3 in DNA: TGCGCCAGCAGCCTCGGGACAGGGGGCGCCGAAGCTTTCTTT.

The chain joins TRBV24-1 to TRBJ1-5, with D unclear. Germline CDR1 reads KGHDR; CDR2 reads SFDVKD. CDR3 size: 14 residues. Between the trimmed V and J ends, which lost 6 bases and 0 bases, there was a span of 8 bases. This CDR3 is CATSHGYSNQPQHF. Here the CDR3 DNA reads TGTGCCACCAGTCACGGTTATAGCAATCAGCCCCAGCATTTT.

This clone was seen a few times. V is TRBV5-1 and J is TRBJ2-7; 12 nucleotides agree with TRBD1. In germline, CDR1 is SGHRS, CDR2 YFSETQ. The length of the CDR3 is 15 residues. V lost 3 bases, J lost 6 bases, and 7 bases stayed unmatched. The CDR3 DNA reads TGCGCCAGCAGCTACACCGGGACAGGGGGCGGCGAGCAGTACTTC. Amino acid sequence: CASSYTGTGGGEQYF.

The chain links TRBV18 to TRBJ2-7; D gene ambiguous. Trimming cost V 6 bases and J 2 bases, with 17 bases left between them. There are 15 residues in the CDR3. The germline gives CDR1 KGHSH, CDR2 LQKENI. CDR3 protein: CASSQPLDNPYEQYF. The CDR3 DNA reads as TGTGCCAGCTCTCAACCGCTTGACAACCCCTACGAGCAGTACTTC. Full variable domain (remainder filled in from reference TRBV18 and TRBJ2-7): NAGVMQNPRHLVRRRGQEARLRCSPMKGHSHVYWYRQLPEEGLKFMVYLQKENIIDESGMPKERFSAEFPKEGPSILRIQQVVRGDSAAYFCASSQPLDNPYEQYFGPGTRLTVT.

The V call is TRBV7-2, the J call TRBJ1-5, with D perhaps TRBD1 (6 bases). The CDR3 spans 15 residues. The germline CDR1 and CDR2 sequences are SGHTA and FQGNSA. The germline V and J ends were trimmed by 3 bases and 0 bases, with 9 bases remaining between them. Written as DNA, the CDR3 is TGTGCCAGCAGCTTGACAGGAAATAGCAATCAGCCCCAGCATTTT. Its protein product is CASSLTGNSNQPQHF.

The chain links TRBV19 to TRBJ2-7, with TRBD2 identical over 9 bases. Germline-derived CDR1 and CDR2 are LNHDA and SQIVND (reference sequence). The CDR3 length is 15 residues. The junction had 6 bases not matched to a gene; V was cut back by 5 bases and J by 1 base. The CDR3 coding sequence is TGTGCCAGTAGTGTTAGCGGGGGCCCGTCCTACGAGCAGTACTTC. Amino acids: CASSVSGGPSYEQYF. Complete variable domain (other parts from reference TRBV19 and TRBJ2-7): DGGITQSPKYLFRKEGQNVTLSCEQNLNHDAMYWYRQDPGQGLRLIYYSQIVNDFQKGDIAEGYSVSREKKESFPLTVTSAQKNPTAFYLCASSVSGGPSYEQYFGPGTRLTVT.

CDR3 nucleotide sequence: TGCGCCAGCAGCTTGGGCCGGGAGAGAGAGACCCAGTACTTC. Translated, it gives CASSLGRERETQYF. The chain carries TRBV5-1 and TRBJ2-5, with D maybe TRBD2 (6 bases). Per germline, CDR1 SGHRS and CDR2 YFSETQ. There are 14 residues in the CDR3. The V gene lost 0 bases and the J gene lost 4 bases, with 10 bases spanning the gap.

The chain combines TRBV6-6 with TRBJ1-2; tentatively, D is TRBD1 (6 bases). The ends were cut back, 7 bases at V and 7 bases at J, with 16 bases in the middle. CDR3 size: 13 residues. Germline lookup yields CDR1 MNHNY and CDR2 SVGAGI (reference sequence). CDR3: CASTIQGIRGYTF. In DNA, the CDR3 is TGTGCCAGCACTATACAGGGTATCCGTGGCTACACCTTC.

This clone was counted a few times. The V and J genes are TRBV7-9 and TRBJ2-7; D remains unclear. Germline assignment: CDR1 SEHNR and CDR2 FQNEAQ (reference sequence). The length of the CDR3 is 16 residues. V lost 0 bases and J lost 4, with 16 bases in between. CDR3 region: CASSLAPSGNHYEQYF. DNA for the CDR3: TGTGCCAGCAGCTTAGCCCCCTCCGGTAACCATTACGAGCAGTACTTC.

The V and J genes are TRBV30 and TRBJ1-1, with D unresolved. CDR1 GTSNPN and CDR2 SVGIG come from the germline V gene (reference sequence). Trimming stripped 1 base from V and 4 bases from J, with 16 bases between. The CDR3 contains 15 residues. This CDR3 reads CAWSASIREATEAFF. The CDR3 nucleotides are TGTGCCTGGAGTGCATCAATCCGAGAAGCCACTGAAGCTTTCTTT. Full variable domain (missing parts from reference TRBV30 and TRBJ1-1): SQTIHQWPATLVQPVGSPLSLECTVEGTSNPNLYWYRQAAGRGLQLLFYSVGIGQISSEVPQNLSASRPQDRQFILSSKKLLLSDSGFYLCAWSASIREATEAFFGQGTRLTVV.

The chain has TRBV24-1 and TRBJ2-7; no definite D call. Germline V gene sequence: CDR1 KGHDR, CDR2 SFDVKD. Trimming left V 4 bases short and J 3 bases short, with 9 bases between. This CDR3 contains 13 residues. The CDR3 region has the DNA TGTGCCACCAGTGACCGGTCCCGCTACGAGCAGTACTTC. Residues: CATSDRSRYEQYF.

This clone was observed a handful of times. The V and J genes are TRBV6-1 and TRBJ1-3; D gene uncertain. Germline loops: CDR1 MNHNS, CDR2 SASEGT. The length of the CDR3 is 15 residues. Trimming stripped 1 base from V and 0 bases from J, with 7 bases between. CDR3 region: CASSEGGYSGNTIYF. The CDR3 DNA reads as TGTGCCAGCAGTGAAGGAGGGTACTCTGGAAACACCATATATTTT.

The V call is TRBV2, the J call TRBJ1-5; possible D gene TRBD1, 5 bases. This CDR3 has 13 residues. V lost 8 bases and J lost 1, with 9 bases in between. Germline V gene sequence: CDR1 SNHLY, CDR2 FYNNEI. The CDR3, as DNA: TGTGCCAGCGGAAAGGGGAGCAATCAGCCCCAGCATTTT. Amino acids: CASGKGSNQPQHF.

V usage is TRBV6-4 and J usage is TRBJ2-7; D is possibly TRBD1 (5 bases). V dropped 2 bases and J dropped 0 bases, with 5 bases sitting between them. In germline, CDR1 is MRHNA, CDR2 SNTAGT. CDR3 length: 13 residues. In DNA form, the CDR3 reads TGTGCCAGCAGTGACGGACACTCCTACGAGCAGTACTTC. Protein: CASSDGHSYEQYF.

The chain recombines TRBV6-2 or TRBV6-3 with TRBJ1-1, with 10 nucleotides matching TRBD1. The CDR3 sequence is 14 residues long. The junction had 2 bases not matched to a gene; V was cut back by 2 bases and J by 5 bases. Germline CDR1 and CDR2: MNHEY and SVGEGT. CDR3 amino acids: CASSYGGQGTEAFF. CDR3 nucleotide sequence: TGTGCCAGCAGTTACGGGGGACAGGGGACTGAAGCTTTCTTT.

This chain uses TRBV19 with TRBJ2-7; D unresolved. This CDR3 spans 13 amino acids. Per germline, CDR1 LNHDA and CDR2 SQIVND (reference sequence). V was trimmed by 1 base and J by 0 bases, leaving 4 bases between them. As DNA, the CDR3 is TGTGCCAGTAGTATAGGGAGCTCCTACGAGCAGTACTTC. Its protein is CASSIGSSYEQYF.

This clone has only one observation. This chain connects TRBV19 to TRBJ1-2; 8 positions agree with TRBD1. The length of the CDR3 is 12 residues. The junction had 7 bases not matched to a gene; V was cut back by 6 bases and J by 10 bases. Germline V lookup: CDR1 LNHDA, CDR2 SQIVND (reference sequence). The CDR3 protein is CASSADRVDYTF. CDR3 bases: TGTGCCAGTAGCGCGGACAGGGTGGACTACACCTTC.

The chain recombines TRBV24-1 with TRBJ2-2; 7 bases agree with TRBD2. The CDR3 length is 16 residues. V dropped 1 base and J dropped 3; count of bases not matched to a gene: 4. CDR1 is KGHDR, CDR2 SFDVKD, per germline. The CDR3 is CATSDFQRGHTGELFF. CDR3 DNA: TGTGCCACCAGTGATTTCCAGCGGGGACACACCGGGGAGCTGTTTTTT.

This sequence joins TRBV2 and TRBJ1-2; tentatively, D is TRBD1 (6 bases). Germline V CDR1 and CDR2: SNHLY, FYNNEI. CDR3 size: 17 residues. V lost 2 bases and J lost 13, with 29 bases in between. CDR3 sequence (DNA): TGTGCCAGCAGTGAAACCCCCAGGGGCCACGCGGAGGCCCGGTTCACCTTC. It translates to CASSETPRGHAEARFTF.

This rearrangement joins TRBV6-1 to TRBJ2-5; D is ambiguous. The CDR3 is 11 amino acids. Trimming cost V 3 bases and J 7 bases, with 6 bases left between them. CDR1 MNHNS and CDR2 SASEGT come from the germline V gene. In DNA, the CDR3 is TGTGCCAGCAGTGAGGGCGTGACCCAGTACTTC. This codes for CASSEGVTQYF.

The DNA for the CDR3 is TGTGCCAGCAGCCTTATCTCGGGGGGGAACACTGAAGCTTTCTTT. This encodes CASSLISGGNTEAFF. This chain joins TRBV27 and TRBJ1-1; TRBD1 might be the D (5 bases). Germline V lookup: CDR1 MNHEY, CDR2 SMNVEV (reference sequence). Trimming removed 6 bases at V and 1 base at J, with 15 bases between. The CDR3 is made up of 15 amino acids.

This clone was recorded a few times. The chain combines TRBV3-1 (or the pseudogene TRBV3-2) with TRBJ1-2; 7 bases map to TRBD1. The CDR3 runs to 14 residues. J gave up 0 bases and V 4 bases, and 2 bases lay outside the gene matches. Germline assignment: CDR1 LGHDT and CDR2 YNNKEL (reference sequence). The CDR3 sequence: CASSRQGTNYGYTF. The CDR3 DNA reads TGTGCCAGCAGCCGACAGGGCACTAACTATGGCTACACCTTC.

This rearrangement joins TRBV4-1 to TRBJ2-3, with D possibly being TRBD2 (6 bases). V lost 4 bases to trimming and J lost 3 bases, with 17 bases between them. Germline assignment: CDR1 MGHRA and CDR2 YSYEKL. The CDR3 length is 16 residues. The CDR3 coding sequence is TGCGCCAGCAGCCCCCTAGGGGCGGGGCAAACAGATACGCAGTATTTT. Translating gives CASSPLGAGQTDTQYF.

The rearrangement uses TRBV18 and TRBJ2-3, with D possibly matching TRBD2 (6 bases). Trimming took 6 bases from V and 4 from J, leaving 11 bases between them. CDR3 size: 13 residues. Per the germline V gene, CDR1 is KGHSH and CDR2 is LQKENI. CDR3 residues: CASSRREADTQYF. CDR3 DNA sequence: TGTGCCAGCTCCCGCAGGGAGGCAGATACGCAGTATTTT.

The V gene is TRBV6-5, the J gene TRBJ2-6, with TRBD1 as a possible D gene (6 bases). V lost 10 bases, J lost 2 bases, and 9 bases lay in between. Germline loops: CDR1 MNHEY, CDR2 SVGAGI. This CDR3 spans 13 amino acids. Written as DNA, the CDR3 is TGTGCCACCCGACAGGCTGGGGCCAACGTCCTGACTTTC. Its protein is CATRQAGANVLTF.

This sequence joins TRBV6-5 and TRBJ2-5; D is perhaps TRBD2 (7 bases). In germline, CDR1 is MNHEY, CDR2 SVGAGI. This CDR3 has 14 residues. V lost 7 bases, J lost 9 bases, and 21 bases lay in between. CDR3 protein: CASKARGGVAAQYF. The CDR3 DNA is TGTGCCAGCAAAGCGAGAGGGGGGGTGGCGGCCCAGTACTTC.

This rearrangement joins TRBV7-2 to TRBJ2-5; 11 bases are shared with TRBD1. After removal of 0 bases from V and 1 base from J, the junction contained 1 base not matched to a gene. The CDR3 runs 16 residues. Germline CDR1 and CDR2: SGHTA and FQGNSA. In nucleotides, the CDR3 is TGTGCCAGCAGCTTAGCGGGGACAGGGGGCCAAGAGACCCAGTACTTC. The encoded protein is CASSLAGTGGQETQYF.

The chain links TRBV27 to TRBJ2-3, with 10 bases fitting TRBD1. The CDR3 loop spans 15 amino acids. V trimming: 8 bases; J trimming: 4 bases; junction bases outside the gene matches: 9. From germline, CDR1 is MNHEY and CDR2 SMNVEV (reference sequence). The chain's CDR3 is CASGPYGTGADTQYF. The CDR3 bases are TGTGCCAGCGGACCATACGGGACAGGGGCAGATACGCAGTATTTT.